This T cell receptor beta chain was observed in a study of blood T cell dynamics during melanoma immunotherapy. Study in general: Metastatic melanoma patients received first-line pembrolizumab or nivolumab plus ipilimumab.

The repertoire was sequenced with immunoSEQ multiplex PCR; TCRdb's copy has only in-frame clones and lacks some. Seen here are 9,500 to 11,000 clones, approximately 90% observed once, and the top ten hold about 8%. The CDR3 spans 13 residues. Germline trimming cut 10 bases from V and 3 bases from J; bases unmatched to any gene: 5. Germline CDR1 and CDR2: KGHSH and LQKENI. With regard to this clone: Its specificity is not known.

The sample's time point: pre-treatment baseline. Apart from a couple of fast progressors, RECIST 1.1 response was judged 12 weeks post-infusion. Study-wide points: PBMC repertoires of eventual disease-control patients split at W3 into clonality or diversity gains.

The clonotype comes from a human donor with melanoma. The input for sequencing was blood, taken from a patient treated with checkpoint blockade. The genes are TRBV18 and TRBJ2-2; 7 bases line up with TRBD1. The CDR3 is CATRDRHTGELFF. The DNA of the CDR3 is TGTGCCACTAGGGACAGACACACCGGGGAGCTGTTTTTT.